This is a list of T cell receptor beta chains from one sample in a study of T cell responses to AZD1222 COVID-19 vaccine. Only in-frame clones appear in the TCRdb table, and some are missing; sequencing was by immunoSEQ multiplex PCR. The sample lists some 130,000 clones, roughly nine tenths occurring once. The specimen comprised peripheral blood, sampled on day 0 of AZD1222 vaccination. All receptors derive from an adult in good health. Each CDR3 is given with its conserved first and last residue. A D gene is named only where the DNA matches it firmly. Not all rows give a size; the values are once, few, many and, for expanded clones, a class.

v_call	d_call	j_call	clone_size	cdr3_aa	cdr3_nt
TRBV7-2	TRBD1	TRBJ1-2	.	CASSLGRGPGYTF	TGTGCCAGCAGCTTAGGCAGGGGGCCTGGCTACACCTTC
TRBV19	.	TRBJ2-6	.	CASSSRGGSSGANVLTF	TGTGCCAGTAGTAGCAGGGGGGGAAGCTCTGGGGCCAACGTCCTGACTTTC
TRBV7-8	.	TRBJ1-2	.	CASSQERSYFGYGYTF	TGTGCCAGCAGCCAGGAGAGGAGTTATTTCGGGTATGGCTACACCTTC
TRBV6-1	.	TRBJ2-1	.	CASSEDLAGPYNEQFF	TGTGCCAGCAGTGAAGATCTCGCGGGGCCCTACAATGAGCAGTTCTTC
TRBV21-1	.	TRBJ2-1	.	CASRVALTCGNEQFF	TGTGCCAGCAGAGTAGCACTTACCTGCGGGAATGAGCAGTTCTTC
TRBV7-9	.	TRBJ1-2	.	CASSFNPGRDYGYTF	TGTGCCAGCAGCTTCAACCCGGGACGGGACTATGGCTACACCTTC
TRBV6-6	TRBD1	TRBJ1-5	.	CASSPTGVRLYSNQPQHF	TGTGCCAGCAGTCCGACAGGGGTCCGCTTATATAGCAATCAGCCCCAGCATTTT
TRBV7-6	.	TRBJ1-5	.	CASSLGGGGSGQPQHF	TGTGCCAGCAGCTTAGGAGGTGGGGGGTCAGGTCAGCCCCAGCATTTT
TRBV19	.	TRBJ2-5	.	CASSIIQGGETQYF	TGTGCCAGTAGTATAATCCAGGGTGGCGAGACCCAGTACTTC
TRBV5-4	.	TRBJ1-6	.	CASSLQLGEDSPLHF	TGTGCCAGCAGCCTTCAATTGGGGGAGGATTCACCCCTCCACTTT
TRBV4-3	TRBD1	TRBJ2-2	.	CASSYGTGTGELFF	TGCGCCAGCAGCTATGGGACAGGGACCGGGGAGCTGTTTTTT
TRBV2	TRBD2	TRBJ2-1	.	CASSEARPPNGLGVF	TGTGCCAGCAGTGAAGCGCGACCTCCAAATGGACTAGGCGTCTTC
TRBV19	.	TRBJ2-7	.	CASSIDPVSLYEQYF	TGTGCCAGTAGTATAGATCCCGTATCTCTCTACGAGCAGTACTTC
TRBV10-3	.	TRBJ2-7	.	CAISESRGTPSYEQYF	TGTGCCATCAGTGAGTCGCGCGGGACACCATCCTACGAGCAGTACTTC
TRBV4-1	TRBD2	TRBJ2-3	.	CASSRQIGAGGPTDTQYF	TGCGCCAGCAGCCGCCAAATCGGAGCGGGAGGGCCTACAGATACGCAGTATTTT
TRBV7-2	.	TRBJ2-7	.	CASRLWPYEQYF	TGTGCCAGCAGGTTATGGCCCTACGAGCAGTACTTC
TRBV4-1	TRBD2	TRBJ2-3	.	CASSLGLAGVQADTQYF	TGCGCCAGCAGCCTGGGACTAGCGGGAGTTCAGGCGGATACGCAGTATTTT
TRBV9	.	TRBJ1-1	.	CASSGSLGTEAFF	TGTGCCAGCAGCGGAAGCCTAGGCACTGAAGCTTTCTTT
TRBV6-2/TRBV6-3	.	TRBJ2-7	.	CASSRTTYEQYF	TGTGCCAGCAGCCGGACTACCTACGAGCAGTACTTC
TRBV5-6	TRBD1	TRBJ2-7	.	CASQVQGPSSYEQYF	TGTGCCAGTCAGGTACAGGGGCCCTCCTCCTACGAGCAGTACTTC
TRBV5-1	.	TRBJ1-1	.	CASSLEAGGTEAFF	TGCGCCAGCAGCTTGGAAGCGGGGGGCACTGAAGCTTTCTTT
TRBV9	TRBD1	TRBJ1-3	once	CASTPGGSSSGNTIYF	TGTGCCAGCACCCCAGGGGGATCGAGCTCTGGAAACACCATATATTTT
TRBV7-9	.	TRBJ2-3	.	CASSLVGDTRDTQYF	TGTGCCAGCAGCCTCGTCGGGGACACCAGAGATACGCAGTATTTT
TRBV24-1	TRBD1	TRBJ1-5	.	CATSGTGSHQPQHF	TGTGCCACCAGTGGGACAGGGAGTCATCAGCCCCAGCATTTT
TRBV6-2/TRBV6-3	.	TRBJ2-7	.	CASSYSSGAYEQYF	TGTGCCAGCAGTTACTCGTCAGGGGCCTACGAGCAGTACTTC
TRBV18	TRBD1	TRBJ2-3	.	CASSPTPPTGGSTDTQYF	TGTGCCAGCTCACCAACCCCCCCAACAGGGGGAAGCACAGATACGCAGTATTTT
TRBV5-6	TRBD2	TRBJ2-7	.	CASILLSGRSYEQYF	TGTGCCAGCATCCTTCTTAGCGGGAGGTCCTACGAGCAGTACTTC
TRBV9	.	TRBJ2-5	.	CASSVGLEETQYF	TGTGCCAGCAGCGTAGGACTAGAAGAGACCCAGTACTTC
TRBV19	TRBD1	TRBJ1-5	.	CASSIRQGRDRRNQPQHF	TGTGCCAGTAGTATCAGACAGGGGCGAGACCGCCGCAATCAGCCCCAGCATTTT
TRBV27	TRBD1	TRBJ1-2	once	CASSARGGNYGYTF	TGTGCCAGCAGTGCCCGAGGGGGCAACTATGGCTACACCTTC
TRBV12-5	.	TRBJ2-3	.	CASGPPGDSAFADTQYF	TGTGCTAGTGGTCCCCCGGGGGACTCCGCCTTCGCAGATACGCAGTATTTT
TRBV5-8	.	TRBJ2-5	once	CASSFGNQETQYF	TGTGCCAGCAGCTTCGGGAATCAAGAGACCCAGTACTTC
TRBV25-1	.	TRBJ2-5	.	CATSTWGLETQYF	TGTGCCACTTCGACCTGGGGTCTAGAGACCCAGTACTTC
TRBV25-1	.	TRBJ1-1	.	CASSDPGTNTEAFF	TGTGCCAGCAGTGACCCGGGGACGAACACTGAAGCTTTCTTT
TRBV5-1	.	TRBJ2-7	once	CASSLASGSGYEQYF	TGCGCCAGCAGCTTGGCCTCCGGGAGTGGGTACGAGCAGTACTTC